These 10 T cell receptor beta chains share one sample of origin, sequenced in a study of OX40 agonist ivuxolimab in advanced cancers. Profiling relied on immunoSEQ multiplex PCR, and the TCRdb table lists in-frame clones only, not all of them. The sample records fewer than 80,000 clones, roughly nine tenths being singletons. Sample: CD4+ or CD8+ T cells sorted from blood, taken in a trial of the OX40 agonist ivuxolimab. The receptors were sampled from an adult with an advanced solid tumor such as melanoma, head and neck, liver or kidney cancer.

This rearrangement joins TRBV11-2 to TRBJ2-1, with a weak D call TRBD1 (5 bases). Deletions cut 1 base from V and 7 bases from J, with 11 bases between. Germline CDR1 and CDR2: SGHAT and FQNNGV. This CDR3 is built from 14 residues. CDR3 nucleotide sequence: TGTGCCAGCAGCTTAGCCAGGGTGGGTAATGAGCAGTTCTTC. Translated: CASSLARVGNEQFF.

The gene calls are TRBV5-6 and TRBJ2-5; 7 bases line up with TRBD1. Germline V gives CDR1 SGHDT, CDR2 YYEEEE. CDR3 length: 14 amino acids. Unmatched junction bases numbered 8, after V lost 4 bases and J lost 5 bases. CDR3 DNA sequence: TGTGCCAGCAGCCCAAGGGGGCGGTGGGAGACCCAGTACTTC. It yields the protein CASSPRGRWETQYF.

The chain's CDR3 is CASSISRGEGQFF. The CDR3 DNA follows: TGTGCCAGTAGTATCTCCAGGGGAGAGGGTCAGTTCTTC. The rearrangement joins TRBV19 to TRBJ2-1, with D perhaps TRBD1 (6 bases). Trimming took off 3 bases at V and 13 bases at J, with 16 bases between the two ends. The CDR3 loop spans 13 amino acids. Germline V lookup: CDR1 LNHDA, CDR2 SQIVND (reference sequence).

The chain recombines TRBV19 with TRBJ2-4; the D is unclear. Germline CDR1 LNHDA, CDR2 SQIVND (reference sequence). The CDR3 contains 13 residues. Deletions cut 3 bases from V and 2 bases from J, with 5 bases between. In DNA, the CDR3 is TGTGCCAGTAGTATCGGATCCAAAAACATTCAGTACTTC. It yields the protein CASSIGSKNIQYF.

CDR3 DNA sequence: TGTGCCAGCTCACCCGGGACAGGGAAAGGCCCCTACGAGCAGTACTTC. Amino acids: CASSPGTGKGPYEQYF. The chain carries TRBV18 and TRBJ2-7; 9 nucleotides agree with TRBD1. This CDR3 has 16 amino acids. CDR1 is KGHSH, CDR2 LQKENI, per germline. J gave up 2 bases and V 3 bases, and 8 bases lay outside the gene matches.

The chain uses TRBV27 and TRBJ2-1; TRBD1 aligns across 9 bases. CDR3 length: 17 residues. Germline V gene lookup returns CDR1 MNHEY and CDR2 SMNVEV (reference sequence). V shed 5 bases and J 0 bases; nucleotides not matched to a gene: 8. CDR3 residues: CASSGDRARYSYNEQFF. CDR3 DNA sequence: TGTGCCAGCAGTGGGGACAGGGCAAGATACTCCTACAATGAGCAGTTCTTC.

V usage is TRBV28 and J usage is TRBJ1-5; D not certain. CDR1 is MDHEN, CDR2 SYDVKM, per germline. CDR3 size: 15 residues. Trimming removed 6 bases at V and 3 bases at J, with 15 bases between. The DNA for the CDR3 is TGTGCCAGCAGGAGCAGGTCGGCCCCCAATCAGCCCCAGCATTTT. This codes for CASRSRSAPNQPQHF.

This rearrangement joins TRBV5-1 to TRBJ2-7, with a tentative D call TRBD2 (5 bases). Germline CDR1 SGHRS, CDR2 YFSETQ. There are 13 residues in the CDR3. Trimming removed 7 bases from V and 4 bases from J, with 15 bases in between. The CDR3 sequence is CASSTGSSYEQYF. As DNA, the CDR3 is TGCGCCAGCTCCACTGGGAGCTCGTACGAGCAGTACTTC.

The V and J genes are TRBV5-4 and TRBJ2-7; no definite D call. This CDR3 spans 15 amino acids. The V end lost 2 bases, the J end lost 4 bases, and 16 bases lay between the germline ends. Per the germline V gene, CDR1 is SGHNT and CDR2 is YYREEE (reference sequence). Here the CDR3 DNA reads TGTGCCAGCAGCTTAGAGGCAGCCTCCAAGTACGAGCAGTACTTC. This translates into CASSLEAASKYEQYF.

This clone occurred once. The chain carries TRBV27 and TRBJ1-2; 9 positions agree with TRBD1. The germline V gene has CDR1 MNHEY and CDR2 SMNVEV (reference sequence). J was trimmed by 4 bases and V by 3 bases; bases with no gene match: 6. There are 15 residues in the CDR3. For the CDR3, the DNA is TGTGCCAGCAGTTTCATGACAGGGGGTGGCTATGGCTACACCTTC. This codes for CASSFMTGGGYGYTF.